The source of this TCR beta chain is a study of T cells after yellow fever vaccination. Study-level information: The fractions with low cell numbers were processed using SMART-Seq v4 Ultra Low Input. Study-wide points: A limited proportion of clonotypes was detected within both the CD4 and CD8 compartments. Though weaker, the secondary response peaked faster, on day 5 versus 15.

5'RACE template switching produced TCR cDNA carrying a universal primer site and UMIs. TCRdb processed the 5' RACE reads anew with MiXCR; each CDR3 protein has one entry. The sample records 300,000 to 450,000 distinct CDR3 sequences, around 6.5% being singletons. Only a few counts were recorded for this clonotype. Its antigen is as yet unknown. The clonotype comes from a man under 40 who received the YFV17D yellow fever vaccine. The input for sequencing was PBMCs, taken 5 days after the yellow fever booster vaccination.

The CDR3, as DNA: TGCAGCGGCAGCCGGGGTATAGAAACCGGGGAGCTGTTTTTT. It codes for CSGSRGIETGELFF. V gene TRBV29-1 combines with J gene TRBJ2-2; the D gene is possibly TRBD2 (5 bases). Germline V CDR1 and CDR2: SQVTM, ANQGSEA. The CDR3 is 14 amino acids. The V gene lost 7 bases and the J gene lost 5 bases, with 17 bases spanning the gap.